Listed below are T cell receptor beta chains from one sample, sequenced in a study of cytomegalovirus exposure and HLA in healthy donors. This table comes from immunoSEQ multiplex PCR, and its TCRdb copy is limited to in-frame clones, with some not included. Among around 100,000 clones listed, approximately 80% were seen once. Source material: PBMCs. The source of these receptors is a woman younger than 30 in good health and CMV-seropositive. Both conserved end residues are trimmed from each CDR3. Fields, in order: J gene, V gene, CDR3 protein.

J: TRBJ2-7
V: TRBV28
CDR3: ASSSGTSGLYEQY

J: TRBJ2-1
V: TRBV10-1
CDR3: ASSESASNEQF

J: TRBJ2-5
V: TRBV4-1
CDR3: ASSQERVETQY

J: TRBJ2-5
V: TRBV9
CDR3: ASSVGASWYQETQY

J: TRBJ1-1
V: TRBV25-1
CDR3: ASSVQGGSEAF

J: TRBJ1-2
V: TRBV5-4
CDR3: ASSLPQGRGYT

J: TRBJ2-5
V: TRBV25-1
CDR3: ASSEGGGETQY

J: TRBJ1-5
V: TRBV19
CDR3: ASSPGPAPQH

J: TRBJ2-7
V: TRBV9
CDR3: ASSVDTGNSYEQY

J: TRBJ2-1
V: TRBV7-9
CDR3: ASSRLAGHNNEQF

J: TRBJ2-1
V: TRBV5-4
CDR3: ASREGLAGGNEQF

J: TRBJ2-7
V: TRBV5-6
CDR3: ASSPQGYEQY

J: TRBJ2-1
V: TRBV7-9
CDR3: AGQGFTANEQF

J: TRBJ1-3
V: TRBV5-1
CDR3: ASSSGTNSGNTIY

J: TRBJ2-7
V: TRBV5-1
CDR3: ASTSGASSYEQY

J: TRBJ2-7
V: TRBV4-1
CDR3: ASSQSWGGQGVYEQY

J: TRBJ1-1
V: TRBV5-1
CDR3: ASSFGQGGTEAF

J: TRBJ2-4
V: TRBV28
CDR3: ASSPPPTGGRAKNIQY

J: TRBJ1-4
V: TRBV28
CDR3: ASSLTGTGEKLF

J: TRBJ1-1
V: TRBV7-9
CDR3: ASSLEGWDTEAF

J: TRBJ1-6
V: TRBV30
CDR3: AWEGSQNSPLH